This T cell receptor (beta chain) emerged from a study of blood T cell repertoires in COVID-19. The overall study: In each case, the material was cDNA or gDNA derived from T cells, B-cell-depleted T cells, or PBMCs.

Germline values: CDR1 MNHNY, CDR2 SVGAGI (reference sequence). The CDR3 extends over 14 amino acids. V was clipped by 0 bases and J by 10 bases, with 16 bases between them. Original analysis: Cell counts per sample came from amplifying reference gene primers. Here immunoSEQ multiplex PCR was the method, and the copy in TCRdb shows in-frame clones only, minus some. Clonal size and the V and J genes are those of that table, whereas D and trimming came from the DNA. The sample carries approximately 670,000 clones, around 90% recorded once. The TCR comes from a woman under 30 with acute or convalescent COVID-19. The genes are TRBV6-6 and TRBJ2-7; tentatively, D is TRBD2 (7 bases). Sequenced input: peripheral blood. CDR3 DNA sequence: TGTGCCAGCAGTTACTCGTTTGGCGGGGGCTACCAGTACTTC. As protein: CASSYSFGGGYQYF.